This record concerns one T cell receptor (beta chain) sequence. Its matching antigen is unknown. A read error is possible here, since a much larger clone lies one base away. This specimen comes from a study of blood T cells in healthy people across ages. General study findings and limits: PBMCs went unsorted, and a conclusive naive versus antigen-experienced comparison was therefore prevented. The fall in TCR beta diversity per million T cells was roughly linear with age.

Germline V gene lookup returns CDR1 DFQATT and CDR2 SNEGSKA (reference sequence). CDR3 length equals 16 residues. After removal of 2 bases from V and 7 bases from J, the junction contained 13 bases not matched to a gene. Per sample, a minimum of 6.5 million PBMCs were isolated. With a J-beta primer mix and a sample-barcoded 5' primer, a second PCR ran roughly 6 to 12 cycles. All cDNA molecules were each tagged by a template-switch adaptor with 12 random nucleotides. TCRdb re-analysed the 5' RACE reads in MiXCR, keeping a single row per CDR3 protein. The table includes roughly 720,000 distinct CDR3 sequences, about 55% detected once.

Sequenced: blood. The source of this sequence is a man aged 80 or over in good health. The chain couples TRBV20-1 to TRBJ2-7; 11 bases match TRBD2. This chain's CDR3 is CSARSSTSGAYNEQYF. The CDR3 coding sequence is TGCAGTGCTAGATCCTCGACTAGCGGGGCCTACAATGAGCAGTACTTC.